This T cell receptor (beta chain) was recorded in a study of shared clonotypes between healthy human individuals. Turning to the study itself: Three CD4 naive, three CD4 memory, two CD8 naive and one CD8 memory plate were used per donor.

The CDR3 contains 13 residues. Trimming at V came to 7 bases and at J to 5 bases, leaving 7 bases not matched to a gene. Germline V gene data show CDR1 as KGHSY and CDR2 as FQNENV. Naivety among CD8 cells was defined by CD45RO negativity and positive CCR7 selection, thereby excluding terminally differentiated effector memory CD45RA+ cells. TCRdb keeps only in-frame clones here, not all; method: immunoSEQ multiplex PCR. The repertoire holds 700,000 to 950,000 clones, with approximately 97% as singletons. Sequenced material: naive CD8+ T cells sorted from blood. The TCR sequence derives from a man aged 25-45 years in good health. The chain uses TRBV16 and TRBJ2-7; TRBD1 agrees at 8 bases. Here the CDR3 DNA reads TGTGCCAGCAAGACAGGGGTAAAGGACGAGCAGTACTTC. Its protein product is CASKTGVKDEQYF.